This T cell receptor beta chain was documented in a study of shared clonotypes between healthy human individuals. Study-wide results and limits: The study sampled only blood, and tissue repertoires likely differ. Clonotype sharing among donors likely depends on sequencing depth.

As regards this clone: What it recognizes is unknown.

The table came from immunoSEQ multiplex PCR; TCRdb's copy has only in-frame clones and leaves some out. The profile shows about 360,000 clones, roughly 70% of them singletons. This TCR derives from a man aged 25 to 45 in good health. Specimen: memory CD4+ T cells sorted from blood. The sample's subset: CD45RA-negative fraction.

The CDR3: CASSPGPNNEKLFF. CDR3 DNA: TGTGCCAGCTCACCGGGACCGAATAATGAAAAACTGTTTTTT. The rearrangement uses TRBV18 and TRBJ1-4; TRBD1 might be the D (5 bases). CDR1 and CDR2 (germline): KGHSH, LQKENI. V was shortened by 3 bases and J by 4 bases, with 9 bases between the two germline ends. CDR3 size: 14 residues.